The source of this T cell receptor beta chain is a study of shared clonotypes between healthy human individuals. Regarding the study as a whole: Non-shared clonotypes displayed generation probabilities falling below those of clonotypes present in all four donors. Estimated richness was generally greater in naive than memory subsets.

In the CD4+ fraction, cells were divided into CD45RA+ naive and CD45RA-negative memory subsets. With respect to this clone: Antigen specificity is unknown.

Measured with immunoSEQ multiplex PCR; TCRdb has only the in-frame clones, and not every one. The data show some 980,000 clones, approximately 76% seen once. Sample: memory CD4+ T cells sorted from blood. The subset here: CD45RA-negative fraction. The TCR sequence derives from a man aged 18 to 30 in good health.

The CDR3 region is CASSPGTRGGNEQFF. For the CDR3, the DNA is TGCGCCAGCAGCCCCGGGACAAGGGGGGGCAATGAGCAGTTCTTC. V is TRBV5-1 and J is TRBJ2-1, with a tentative D call TRBD2 (7 bases). The CDR3 is 15 residues long. The V gene lost 4 bases and the J gene lost 6 bases, with 17 bases spanning the gap. CDR1 is SGHRS, CDR2 YFSETQ, per germline.